This T cell receptor (beta chain) was captured by sequencing in a study of cytotoxic CD8 clonotypes in ibrutinib-treated CLL. Across the whole study: With a range of 6 to 36, the median treatment time before response samples were taken was 12 to 13 months.

Germline CDR1 is GTSNPN and CDR2 is SVGIG (reference sequence). This CDR3 contains 13 residues. Deletions cut 2 bases from V and 2 bases from J, with 9 bases between. Assay: immunoSEQ multiplex PCR; the TCRdb copy retains only in-frame clones and omits some. The sample records some 58,000 clones, 71% being singletons. Whole-study findings and limits: At the start, clonality exceeded age-matched healthy donors and followed circulating CD8+ T-cell counts.

About this clone: Its target is not known.

Frozen-stored PBMCs produced about 2 micrograms of genomic DNA for TCR beta libraries. The source material was PBMCs, sampled after 12 months of ibrutinib treatment. The receptor comes from a human donor with chronic lymphocytic leukemia. The rearrangement uses TRBV30 and TRBJ2-5, with D unresolved. The CDR3 coding sequence is TGTGCCTGGAGTCGAAATGTACAAGAGACCCAGTACTTC. Translation gives CAWSRNVQETQYF.